The 9 T cell receptor beta chains below all came from one sample that was sequenced in a study of cytomegalovirus exposure and HLA in healthy donors. It was with 60 Vbeta and 13 Jbeta primers that the PCR ran. Libraries were prepared by immunoSEQ multiplex PCR; TCRdb keeps only in-frame clonotypes and omits some of them. This table has approximately 150,000 clones, 65% to 85% appearing once. The sample was PBMCs. The receptors shown here come from a woman aged 40-49 years in good health and CMV-seropositive.

CDR3 region: CSVSGTGGGISSGYTF. DNA for the CDR3: TGCAGCGTCTCGGGGACAGGGGGCGGTATTTCCTCCGGCTACACCTTC. The genes are TRBV29-1 and TRBJ1-2; 12 positions agree with TRBD1. Trimming at V came to 6 bases and at J to 8 bases, leaving 16 bases not matched to a gene. The CDR3 is 16 residues long. From germline, CDR1 is SQVTM and CDR2 ANQGSEA.

DNA of the CDR3: TGTGCCAGCAGCTCGTGGACTAGCGGGGGGGACAATGAGCAGTTCTTC. Translation gives CASSSWTSGGDNEQFF. V is TRBV11-2 and J is TRBJ2-1; TRBD2 aligns across 15 bases. Losses at the gene ends were 4 bases for V and 5 bases for J; bases not matched to a gene: 3. The CDR3 has 16 residues. The germline V gene has CDR1 SGHAT and CDR2 FQNNGV.

This clone was found once. This chain uses TRBV2 with TRBJ2-5; 7 bases align to TRBD1. Trimming at V came to 6 bases and at J to 5 bases, leaving 15 bases not matched to a gene. The CDR3 covers 16 residues. Germline CDR1 SNHLY, CDR2 FYNNEI. As DNA, the CDR3 is TGTGCCAGCAGCTTACAACTCACAGGGGTGGGGGAGACCCAGTACTTC. Translation: CASSLQLTGVGETQYF.

This chain connects TRBV27 to TRBJ2-6; D might be TRBD2 (5 bases). CDR1 is MNHEY and CDR2 is SMNVEV in the germline V gene (reference sequence). Trimming took 6 bases from V and 0 from J, leaving 6 bases between them. CDR3 length equals 14 residues. DNA of the CDR3: TGTGCCAGCAGGAGGGACTCTGGGGCCAACGTCCTGACTTTC. As protein: CASRRDSGANVLTF.

This clone has a handful of counts. CDR3 sequence: CATLRLMNTEAFF. As DNA, the CDR3 is TGTGCCACCTTAAGACTAATGAACACTGAAGCTTTCTTT. The chain uses TRBV6-1 and TRBJ1-1; D is unclear. Trimming shortened V by 10 bases and J by 0 bases, and 12 bases separated the two germline ends. The CDR3 consists of 13 residues. CDR1 and CDR2 from the germline V gene are MNHNS and SASEGT.

J is TRBJ2-7 and V is TRBV5-5, with D perhaps matching TRBD1 (6 bases). V lost 1 base and J 0 bases, leaving 11 bases between the germline ends. CDR1 is SGHKS and CDR2 is YYEKEE in the germline V gene (reference sequence). This CDR3 is 15 amino acids long. The CDR3: CASSLIGQTSYEQYF. CDR3 nucleotides: TGTGCCAGCAGCTTGATCGGACAGACCTCCTACGAGCAGTACTTC.

This chain uses TRBV4-1 with TRBJ2-1, with D tentatively TRBD2 (5 bases). In germline, CDR1 is MGHRA, CDR2 YSYEKL. V was trimmed by 4 bases and J by 8 bases, leaving 15 bases between them. The length of the CDR3 is 14 residues. The CDR3 coding sequence is TGCGCCAGCAGCCCACCACTAGATCTCGATGAGCAGTTCTTC. Translation gives CASSPPLDLDEQFF.

This clone was observed a single time. The genes are TRBV7-8 and TRBJ1-4; tentatively, D is TRBD1 (6 bases). V lost 5 bases to trimming and J lost 7 bases, with 17 bases between them. The CDR3 spans 15 residues. CDR1 SGHVS and CDR2 FQNEAQ come from the germline V gene. In DNA, the CDR3 is TGTGCCAGCAGCCCCCACAGGGTCGCAGCTGAAAAACTGTTTTTT. Protein product: CASSPHRVAAEKLFF.

This chain connects TRBV4-3 to TRBJ1-2; a weak D match, TRBD1 (5 bases). Per the germline V gene, CDR1 is LGHNA and CDR2 is YSLEER. Trimming stripped 0 bases from V and 7 bases from J, with 15 bases between. The CDR3 consists of 15 residues. This chain's CDR3 is CASSQESRDSGGYTF. The DNA of the CDR3 is TGCGCCAGCAGCCAAGAAAGCAGGGACTCAGGTGGCTACACCTTC.